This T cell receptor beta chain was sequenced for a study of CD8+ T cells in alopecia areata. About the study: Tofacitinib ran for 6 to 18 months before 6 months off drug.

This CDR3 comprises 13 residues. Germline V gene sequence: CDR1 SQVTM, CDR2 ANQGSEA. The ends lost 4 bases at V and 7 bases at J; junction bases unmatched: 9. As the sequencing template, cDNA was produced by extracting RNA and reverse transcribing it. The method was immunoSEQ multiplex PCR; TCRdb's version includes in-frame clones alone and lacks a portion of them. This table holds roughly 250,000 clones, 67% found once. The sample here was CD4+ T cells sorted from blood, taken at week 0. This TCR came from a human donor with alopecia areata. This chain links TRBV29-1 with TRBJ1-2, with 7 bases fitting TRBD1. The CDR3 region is CSVALDRNGGYTF. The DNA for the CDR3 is TGCAGCGTTGCACTGGACAGGAACGGTGGCTACACCTTC.